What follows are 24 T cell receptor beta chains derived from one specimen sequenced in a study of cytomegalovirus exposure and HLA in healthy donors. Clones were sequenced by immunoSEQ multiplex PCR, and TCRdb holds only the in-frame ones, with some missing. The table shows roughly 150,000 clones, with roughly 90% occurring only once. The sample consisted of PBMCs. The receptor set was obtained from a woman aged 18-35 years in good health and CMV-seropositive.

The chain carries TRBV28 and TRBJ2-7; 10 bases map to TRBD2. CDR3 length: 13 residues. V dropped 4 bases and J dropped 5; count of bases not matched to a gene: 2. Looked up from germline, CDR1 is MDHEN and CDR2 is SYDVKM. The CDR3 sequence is CASSWTSGHEQYF. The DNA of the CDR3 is TGTGCCAGCAGTTGGACTAGCGGCCACGAGCAGTACTTC.

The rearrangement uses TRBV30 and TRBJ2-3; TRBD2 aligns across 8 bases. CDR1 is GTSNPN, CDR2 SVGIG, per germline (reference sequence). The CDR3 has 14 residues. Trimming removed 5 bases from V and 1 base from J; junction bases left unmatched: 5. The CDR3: CAWGTGGGTDTQYF. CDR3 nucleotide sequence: TGTGCCTGGGGAACGGGGGGGGGCACAGATACGCAGTATTTT.

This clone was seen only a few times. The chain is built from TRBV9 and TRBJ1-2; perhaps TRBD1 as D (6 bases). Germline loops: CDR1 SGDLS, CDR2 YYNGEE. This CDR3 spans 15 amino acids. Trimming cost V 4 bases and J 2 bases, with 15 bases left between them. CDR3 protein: CASSLWTELNYGYTF. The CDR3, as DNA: TGTGCCAGCAGCTTATGGACAGAACTCAACTATGGCTACACCTTC.

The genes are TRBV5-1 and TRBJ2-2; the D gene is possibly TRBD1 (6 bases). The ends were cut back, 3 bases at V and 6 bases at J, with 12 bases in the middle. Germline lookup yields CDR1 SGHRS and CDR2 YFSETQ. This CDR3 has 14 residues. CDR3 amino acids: CASSSQGTSGELFF. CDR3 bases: TGCGCCAGCAGCTCACAGGGTACCTCCGGGGAGCTGTTTTTT.

The CDR3 DNA reads TGTGCCAGCAGCGATGAAATACTAGGGAAGTTCCAAGAGACCCAGTACTTC. Translation: CASSDEILGKFQETQYF. The rearrangement joins TRBV11-2 to TRBJ2-5, with D possibly matching TRBD2 (5 bases). The CDR3 loop spans 17 amino acids. The germline gives CDR1 SGHAT, CDR2 FQNNGV. Trimming took 5 bases from V and 1 from J, leaving 20 bases between them.

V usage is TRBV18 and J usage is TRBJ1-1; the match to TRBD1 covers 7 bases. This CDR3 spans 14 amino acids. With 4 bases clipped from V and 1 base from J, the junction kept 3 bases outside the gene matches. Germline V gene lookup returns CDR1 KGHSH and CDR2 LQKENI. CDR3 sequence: CASSLGTANTEAFF. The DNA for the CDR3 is TGTGCCAGCTCACTCGGGACAGCGAACACTGAAGCTTTCTTT.

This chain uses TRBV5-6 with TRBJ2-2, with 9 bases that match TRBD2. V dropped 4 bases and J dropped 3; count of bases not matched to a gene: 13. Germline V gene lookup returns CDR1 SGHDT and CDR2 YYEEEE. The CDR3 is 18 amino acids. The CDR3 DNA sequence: TGTGCCAGCAGCCTCTTGGGACTAGCAACGGGCGACACCGGGGAGCTGTTTTTT. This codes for CASSLLGLATGDTGELFF. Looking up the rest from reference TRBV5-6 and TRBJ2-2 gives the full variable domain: DAGVTQSPTHLIKTRGQQVTLRCSPKSGHDTVSWYQQALGQGPQFIFQYYEEEERQRGNFPDRFSGHQFPNYSSELNVNALLLGDSALYLCASSLLGLATGDTGELFFGEGSRLTVL.

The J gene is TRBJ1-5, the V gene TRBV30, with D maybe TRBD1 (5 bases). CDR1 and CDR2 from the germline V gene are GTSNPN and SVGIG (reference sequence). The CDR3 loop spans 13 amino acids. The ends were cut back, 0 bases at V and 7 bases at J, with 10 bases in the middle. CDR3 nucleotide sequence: TGTGCCTGGAGTGTACTCAGGGAACAGCCCCAGCATTTT. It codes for CAWSVLREQPQHF.

CDR3 amino acids: CASSQVAGGPSSYEQYF. Written as DNA, the CDR3 is TGTGCCAGCAGCCAAGTAGCGGGGGGGCCGAGCTCCTACGAGCAGTACTTC. The chain links TRBV4-2 to TRBJ2-7; 11 nucleotides agree with TRBD2. Germline V gene sequence: CDR1 LGHNA, CDR2 YNFKEQ. The CDR3 length is 17 residues. Trimming removed 1 base from V and 0 bases from J; junction bases left unmatched: 5.

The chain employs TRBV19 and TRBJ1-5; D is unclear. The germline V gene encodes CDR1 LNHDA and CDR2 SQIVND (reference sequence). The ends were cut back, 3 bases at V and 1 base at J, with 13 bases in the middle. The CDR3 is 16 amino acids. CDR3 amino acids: CASSIFFAGSNQPQHF. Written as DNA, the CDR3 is TGTGCCAGTAGTATTTTCTTCGCGGGGAGCAATCAGCCCCAGCATTTT.

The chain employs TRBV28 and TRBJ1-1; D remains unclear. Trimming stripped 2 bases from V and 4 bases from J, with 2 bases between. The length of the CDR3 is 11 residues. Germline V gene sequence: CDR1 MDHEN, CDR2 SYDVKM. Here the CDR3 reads CASSLRTEAFF. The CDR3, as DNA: TGTGCCAGCAGTTTACGCACTGAAGCTTTCTTT. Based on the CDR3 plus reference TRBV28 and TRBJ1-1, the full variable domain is DVKVTQSSRYLVKRTGEKVFLECVQDMDHENMFWYRQDPGLGLRLIYFSYDVKMKEKGDIPEGYSVSREKKERFSLILESASTNQTSMYLCASSLRTEAFFGQGTRLTVV.

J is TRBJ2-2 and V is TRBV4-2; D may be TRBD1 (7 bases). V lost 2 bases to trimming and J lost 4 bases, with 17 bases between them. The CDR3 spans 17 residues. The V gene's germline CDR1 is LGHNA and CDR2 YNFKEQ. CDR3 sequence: CASSQPTGEAATGELFF. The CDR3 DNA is TGTGCCAGCAGCCAACCTACAGGGGAGGCGGCCACCGGGGAGCTGTTTTTT.

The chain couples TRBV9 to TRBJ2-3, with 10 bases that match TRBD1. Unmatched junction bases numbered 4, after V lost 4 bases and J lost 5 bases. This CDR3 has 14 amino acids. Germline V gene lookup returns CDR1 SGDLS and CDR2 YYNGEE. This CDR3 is CASSSRTGGDTQYF. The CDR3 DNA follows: TGTGCCAGCAGCTCCAGGACAGGGGGAGATACGCAGTATTTT.

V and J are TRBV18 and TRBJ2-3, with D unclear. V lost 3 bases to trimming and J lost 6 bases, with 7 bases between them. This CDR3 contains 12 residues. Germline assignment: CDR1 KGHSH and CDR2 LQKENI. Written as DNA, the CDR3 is TGTGCCAGCTCACCCCCGCGGGATACGCAGTATTTT. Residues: CASSPPRDTQYF.

CDR3 coding DNA: TGCGCCAGCAGCGTGACAGGGACCACTGAAGCTTTCTTT. It codes for CASSVTGTTEAFF. This chain links TRBV5-1 with TRBJ1-1, with 7 positions matching TRBD1. The CDR3 covers 13 residues. The germline V gene encodes CDR1 SGHRS and CDR2 YFSETQ. Trimming took 4 bases from V and 4 from J; bases not matched to a gene: 4.

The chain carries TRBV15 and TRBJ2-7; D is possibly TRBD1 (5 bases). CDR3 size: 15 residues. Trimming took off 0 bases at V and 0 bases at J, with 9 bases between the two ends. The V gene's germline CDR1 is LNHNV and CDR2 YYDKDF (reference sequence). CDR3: CATSRDSRASYEQYF. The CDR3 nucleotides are TGTGCCACCAGCAGAGATTCCAGGGCCTCCTACGAGCAGTACTTC.

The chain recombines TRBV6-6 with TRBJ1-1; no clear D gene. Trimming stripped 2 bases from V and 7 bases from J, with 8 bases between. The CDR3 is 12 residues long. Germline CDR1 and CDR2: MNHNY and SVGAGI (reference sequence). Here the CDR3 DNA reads TGTGCCAGCAGTTACGGACTCATTGAAGCTTTCTTT. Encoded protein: CASSYGLIEAFF.

The CDR3 region is CASSTGMNTEAFF. The CDR3 DNA reads as TGTGCCAGCAGTACGGGGATGAACACTGAAGCTTTCTTT. The chain couples TRBV7-9 to TRBJ1-1; D remains unclear. V lost 6 bases to trimming and J lost 0 bases, with 8 bases between them. Germline V gene lookup returns CDR1 SEHNR and CDR2 FQNEAQ (reference sequence). The CDR3 contains 13 residues.

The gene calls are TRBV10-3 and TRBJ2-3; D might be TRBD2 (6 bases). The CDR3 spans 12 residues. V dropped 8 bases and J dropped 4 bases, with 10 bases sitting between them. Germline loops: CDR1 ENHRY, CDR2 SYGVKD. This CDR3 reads CAIGSGADTQYF. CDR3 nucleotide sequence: TGTGCCATCGGTAGCGGCGCAGATACGCAGTATTTT.

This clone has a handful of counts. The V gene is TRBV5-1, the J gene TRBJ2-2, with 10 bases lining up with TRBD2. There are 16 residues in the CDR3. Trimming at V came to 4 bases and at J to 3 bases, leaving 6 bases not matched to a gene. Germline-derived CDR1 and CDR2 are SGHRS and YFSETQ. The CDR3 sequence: CASSPLAGGHTGELFF. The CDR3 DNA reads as TGCGCCAGCAGCCCCTTAGCGGGAGGTCACACCGGGGAGCTGTTTTTT.

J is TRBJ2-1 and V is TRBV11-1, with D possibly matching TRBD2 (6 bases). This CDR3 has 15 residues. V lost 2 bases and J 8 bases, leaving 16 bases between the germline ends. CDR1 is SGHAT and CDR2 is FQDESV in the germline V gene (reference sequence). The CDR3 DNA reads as TGTGCCAGCAGCTTATTTAGACGGGGAGGTCATGAGCAGTTCTTC. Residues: CASSLFRRGGHEQFF.

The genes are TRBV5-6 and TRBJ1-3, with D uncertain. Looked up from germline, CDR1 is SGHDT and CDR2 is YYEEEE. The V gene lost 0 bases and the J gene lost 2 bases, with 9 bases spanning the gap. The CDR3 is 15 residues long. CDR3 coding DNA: TGTGCCAGCAGCTTGGTTCGAGTACCTGGAAACACCATATATTTT. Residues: CASSLVRVPGNTIYF.

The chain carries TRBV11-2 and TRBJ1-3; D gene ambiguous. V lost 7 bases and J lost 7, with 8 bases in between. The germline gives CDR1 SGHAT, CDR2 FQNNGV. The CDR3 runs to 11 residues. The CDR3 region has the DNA TGTGCCAGCAACTCGGGGAACACCATATATTTT. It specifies CASNSGNTIYF.

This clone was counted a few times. CDR3 bases: TGTGCCAGCAGCTTAGGGTGGCAGGGATCATCCGAGCAGTACTTC. Protein sequence: CASSLGWQGSSEQYF. The chain couples TRBV7-2 to TRBJ2-7; maybe TRBD1 (5 bases). The CDR3 is made up of 15 amino acids. Trimming pared 1 base from V and 6 bases from J, leaving 16 bases between. The germline V gene has CDR1 SGHTA and CDR2 FQGNSA.